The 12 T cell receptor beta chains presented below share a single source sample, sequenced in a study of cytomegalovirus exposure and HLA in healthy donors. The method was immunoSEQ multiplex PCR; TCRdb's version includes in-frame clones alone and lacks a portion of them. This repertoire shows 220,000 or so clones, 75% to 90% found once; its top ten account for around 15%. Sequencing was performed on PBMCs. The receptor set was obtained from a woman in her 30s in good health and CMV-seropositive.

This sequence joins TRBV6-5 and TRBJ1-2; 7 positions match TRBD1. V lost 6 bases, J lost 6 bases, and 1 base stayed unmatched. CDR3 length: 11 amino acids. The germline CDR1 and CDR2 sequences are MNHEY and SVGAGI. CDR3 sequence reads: CASRTGDGYTF. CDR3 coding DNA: TGTGCCAGCAGAACAGGGGATGGCTACACCTTC.

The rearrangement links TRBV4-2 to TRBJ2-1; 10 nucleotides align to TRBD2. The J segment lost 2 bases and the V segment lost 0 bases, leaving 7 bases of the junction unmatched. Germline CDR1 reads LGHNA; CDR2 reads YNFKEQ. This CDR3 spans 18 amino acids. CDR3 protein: CASSQDPAGGGPYNEQFF. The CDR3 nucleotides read TGTGCCAGCAGCCAAGATCCAGCGGGAGGGGGTCCCTACAATGAGCAGTTCTTC.

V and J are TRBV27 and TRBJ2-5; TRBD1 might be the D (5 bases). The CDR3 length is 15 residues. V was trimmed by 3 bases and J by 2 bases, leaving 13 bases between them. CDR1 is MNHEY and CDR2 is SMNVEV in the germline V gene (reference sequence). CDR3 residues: CASSFFVGQQETQYF. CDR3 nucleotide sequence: TGTGCCAGCAGTTTCTTCGTGGGGCAGCAAGAGACCCAGTACTTC.

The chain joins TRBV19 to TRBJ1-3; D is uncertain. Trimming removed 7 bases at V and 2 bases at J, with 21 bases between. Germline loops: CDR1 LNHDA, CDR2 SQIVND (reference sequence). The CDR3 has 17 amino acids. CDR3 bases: TGTGCCAGTACCGAAAGAGGTAGTCCTACTACTGGAAACACCATATATTTT. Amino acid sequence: CASTERGSPTTGNTIYF.

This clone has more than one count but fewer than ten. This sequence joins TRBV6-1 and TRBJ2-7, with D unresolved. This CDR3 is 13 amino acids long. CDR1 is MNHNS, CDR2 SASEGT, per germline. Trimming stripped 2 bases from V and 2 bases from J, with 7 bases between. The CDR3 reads CASSESPPYEQYF. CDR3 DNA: TGTGCCAGCAGTGAAAGTCCCCCCTACGAGCAGTACTTC.

For the CDR3, the DNA is TGTGCCTGGGATCCAGGACTAGCGGGTAGCACAGATACGCAGTATTTT. Amino acid sequence: CAWDPGLAGSTDTQYF. This chain links TRBV30 with TRBJ2-3; 11 bases fit TRBD2. Germline CDR1 GTSNPN, CDR2 SVGIG (reference sequence). V lost 5 bases and J lost 0; bases outside the gene matches: 7. The CDR3 contains 16 residues.

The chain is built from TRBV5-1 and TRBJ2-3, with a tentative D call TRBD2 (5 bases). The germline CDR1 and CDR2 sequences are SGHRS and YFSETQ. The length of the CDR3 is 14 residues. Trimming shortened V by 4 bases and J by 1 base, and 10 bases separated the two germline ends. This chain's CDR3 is CASSKLGGTDTQYF. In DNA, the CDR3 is TGCGCCAGCAGCAAGCTCGGGGGCACAGATACGCAGTATTTT.

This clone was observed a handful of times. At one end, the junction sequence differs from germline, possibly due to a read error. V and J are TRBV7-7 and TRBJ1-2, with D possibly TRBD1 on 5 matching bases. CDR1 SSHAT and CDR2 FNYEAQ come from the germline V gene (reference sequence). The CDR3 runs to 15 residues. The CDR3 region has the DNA TGTGCTAGCAGCCCGGGGGGGGGAGTAGGTTATGGCTACACCTTC. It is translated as CASSPGGGVGYGYTF.

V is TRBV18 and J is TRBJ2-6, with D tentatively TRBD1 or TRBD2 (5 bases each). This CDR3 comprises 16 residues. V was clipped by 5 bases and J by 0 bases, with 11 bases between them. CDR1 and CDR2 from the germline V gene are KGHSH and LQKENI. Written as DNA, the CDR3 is TGTGCCAGCTCAACCTCAGGGACCTCTGGGGCCAACGTCCTGACTTTC. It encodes CASSTSGTSGANVLTF.

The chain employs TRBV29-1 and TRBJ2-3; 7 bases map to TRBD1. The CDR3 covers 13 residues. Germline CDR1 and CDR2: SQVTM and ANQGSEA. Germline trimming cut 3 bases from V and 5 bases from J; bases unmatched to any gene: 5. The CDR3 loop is CSVDVRGLDTQYF. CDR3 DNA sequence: TGCAGCGTTGATGTCAGGGGGTTAGATACGCAGTATTTT.

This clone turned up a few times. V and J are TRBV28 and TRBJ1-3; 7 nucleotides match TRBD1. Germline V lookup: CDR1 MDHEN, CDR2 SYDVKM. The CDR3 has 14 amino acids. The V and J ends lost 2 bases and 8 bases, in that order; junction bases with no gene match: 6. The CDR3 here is CASSLTGEGYTIYF. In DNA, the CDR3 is TGTGCCAGCAGTTTAACAGGGGAAGGGTACACCATATATTTT.

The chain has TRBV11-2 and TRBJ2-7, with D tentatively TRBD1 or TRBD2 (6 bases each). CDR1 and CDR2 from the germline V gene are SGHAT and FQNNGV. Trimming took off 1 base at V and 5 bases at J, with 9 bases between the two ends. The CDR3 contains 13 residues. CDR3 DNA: TGTGCCAGCAGCTTAGGGGGGGCCCACGAGCAGTACTTC. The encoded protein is CASSLGGAHEQYF.